This T cell receptor beta chain was recorded in a study of T cell responses to AZD1222 COVID-19 vaccine. Notes on the study in general: An increase in Spike-specific TCR breadth and depth was observed after two AZD1222 doses. Researchers report vaccine-associated CD4 TCRs spanning spike, with dominance at 160-218 and 743-854.

This CDR3 spans 12 amino acids. V lost 4 bases and J lost 9, with 8 bases in between. Germline assignment: CDR1 SGHRS and CDR2 YFSETQ. Second-dose schedules of about 4 or about 12 weeks were combined. As to this clone: Its cognate antigen is unknown.

Profiled with immunoSEQ multiplex PCR; TCRdb holds only in-frame clones, not every one. The data contain 100,000 or so clones, approximately 87% of them singletons. The sample here was peripheral blood, taken 28 days after the second AZD1222 dose. The rearrangement uses TRBV5-1 and TRBJ1-6; unclear D gene. The TCR comes from an adult who received the AZD1222 COVID-19 vaccine. CDR3: CASSEPSSPLHF. The CDR3 DNA is TGCGCCAGCAGCGAACCCAGTTCACCCCTCCACTTT.